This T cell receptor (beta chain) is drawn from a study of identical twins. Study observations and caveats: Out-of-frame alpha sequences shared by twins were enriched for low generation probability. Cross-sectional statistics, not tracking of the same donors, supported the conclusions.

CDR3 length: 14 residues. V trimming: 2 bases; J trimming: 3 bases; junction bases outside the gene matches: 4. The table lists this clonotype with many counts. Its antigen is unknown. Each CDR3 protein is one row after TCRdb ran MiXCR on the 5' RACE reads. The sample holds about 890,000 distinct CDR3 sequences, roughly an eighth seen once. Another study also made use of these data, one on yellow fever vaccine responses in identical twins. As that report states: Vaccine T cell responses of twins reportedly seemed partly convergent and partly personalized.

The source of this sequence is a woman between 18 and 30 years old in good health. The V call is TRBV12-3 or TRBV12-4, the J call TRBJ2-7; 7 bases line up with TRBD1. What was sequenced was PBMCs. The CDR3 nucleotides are TGTGCCAGCAGTTTAACACAGGGGTACTACGAGCAGTACTTC. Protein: CASSLTQGYYEQYF.